The following is a T cell receptor beta chain sequence with its context. As yet, its antigen is unknown. It was the approximately 130-subject validation cohort, separate from the approximately 620-subject first cohort, to which the donors belonged. This specimen belongs to a study of cytomegalovirus exposure and HLA in healthy donors. Study at large: A subsequent analysis stated that the 120 or so validation repertoires were run on the same platform as the roughly 620 first-cohort repertoires.

Method: immunoSEQ multiplex PCR; TCRdb's copy keeps in-frame clones and lacks some. The sample holds 55,000 to 70,000 clones, roughly 91% seen once. Study-level results: Clusters of TCRs from the first cohort tended to co-occur in the 110 or so validation repertoires (as a later analysis found).

The receptor was isolated from a woman in her thirties in good health and CMV-seronegative. The material sequenced was PBMCs.

CDR3 sequence reads: CASSPGTGLDGYTF. CDR3 bases: TGTGCCAGCTCACCAGGGACAGGGTTGGATGGCTACACCTTC. The chain combines TRBV18 with TRBJ1-2, with 9 bases lining up with TRBD1. In germline, CDR1 is KGHSH, CDR2 LQKENI. Trimming cost V 2 bases and J 6 bases; bases outside gene matches: 4. The CDR3 contains 14 residues.